The 8 T cell receptor beta chains below come from one sample, sequenced in a study of blood T cells in healthy people across ages. A second about 7 to 12 cycle PCR used barcoded and J-beta primers. One entry per CDR3 protein, called by TCRdb with MiXCR from the 5' RACE reads. The sample has fewer than 950,000 distinct CDR3 sequences; under 40% are singletons. The sequenced sample was blood. These receptors originate from a man between 18 and 35 years old in good health.

At least ten counts were recorded for this clonotype. The chain uses TRBV20-1 and TRBJ1-6; D is ambiguous. Between the trimmed V and J ends, which lost 0 bases and 6 bases, there was a span of 6 bases. From germline, CDR1 is DFQATT and CDR2 SNEGSKA (reference sequence). The CDR3 is 13 residues long. The CDR3 coding sequence is TGCAGTGCTAGAGATGTCCTTAATTCACCCCTCCACTTT. This gives the protein CSARDVLNSPLHF.

This clonotype showed up many times. The rearrangement uses TRBV7-2 and TRBJ2-3; 9 bases are a match to TRBD2. V trimming: 5 bases; J trimming: 0 bases; junction bases outside the gene matches: 6. Germline-derived CDR1 and CDR2 are SGHTA and FQGNSA. This CDR3 comprises 16 residues. The CDR3 reads CASSNSGGRSTDTQYF. The CDR3 bases are TGTGCCAGCAGCAATAGCGGGGGCCGTAGCACAGATACGCAGTATTTT.

The V call is TRBV20-1, the J call TRBJ1-5, with D uncertain. Trimming took off 6 bases at V and 4 bases at J, with 22 bases between the two ends. The CDR3 sequence is 16 residues long. Per germline, CDR1 DFQATT and CDR2 SNEGSKA (reference sequence). CDR3: CSANKFPTGGNQPQHF. For the CDR3, the DNA is TGCAGTGCCAACAAATTTCCGACGGGTGGGAATCAGCCCCAGCATTTT.

This clonotype was seen a handful of times. The chain has TRBV28 and TRBJ2-5, with 7 bases matching TRBD2. J lost 4 bases, V lost 10 bases, and 12 bases had no gene match. In germline, CDR1 is MDHEN, CDR2 SYDVKM. The CDR3 has 14 residues. The CDR3, as DNA: TGTGCCACCTTCGGCGGGGGAGGTAGAGAGACCCAGTACTTC. This encodes CATFGGGGRETQYF.

This rearrangement joins TRBV5-1 to TRBJ2-1; no reliable D call. The CDR3 has 12 residues. Germline V gene lookup returns CDR1 SGHRS and CDR2 YFSETQ. V gave up 0 bases and J gave up 10 bases, with 8 bases separating them. CDR3 sequence: CASSLELTEQFF. CDR3 coding DNA: TGCGCCAGCAGCTTGGAACTTACCGAGCAGTTCTTC. Full variable domain (rest looked up from reference TRBV5-1 and TRBJ2-1): KAGVTQTPRYLIKTRGQQVTLSCSPISGHRSVSWYQQTPGQGLQFLFEYFSETQRNKGNFPGRFSGRQFSNSRSEMNVSTLELGDSALYLCASSLELTEQFFGPGTRLTVL.

This sequence joins TRBV12-3 or TRBV12-4 and TRBJ2-3; 12 bases map to TRBD1. Trimming at V came to 4 bases and at J to 5 bases, leaving 7 bases not matched to a gene. The CDR3 is 16 residues long. CDR3 DNA sequence: TGTGCCAGCAGTTCCCCCGGGACAGGGGGCATAGATACGCAGTATTTT. Translation: CASSSPGTGGIDTQYF.

The V and J genes are TRBV6-1 and TRBJ2-1; 9 bases align to TRBD2. The CDR3 extends over 15 amino acids. Germline CDR1 and CDR2: MNHNS and SASEGT. The V gene end was trimmed by 2 bases and the J gene end by 8 bases; junction bases not matched to a gene: 7. CDR3 sequence reads: CASSELAGAAHEQFF. The CDR3 region has the DNA TGTGCCAGCAGTGAATTAGCGGGAGCGGCCCATGAGCAGTTCTTC.

This sequence joins TRBV12-3 or TRBV12-4 and TRBJ2-2; TRBD1 agrees at 7 bases. CDR3 length: 15 amino acids. Losses at the gene ends were 6 bases for V and 7 bases for J; bases not matched to a gene: 11. CDR3 in DNA: TGTGCCAGCAGCCGAGACAGGGTAGTTGGCGGGGAGCTGTTTTTT. It is translated as CASSRDRVVGGELFF.